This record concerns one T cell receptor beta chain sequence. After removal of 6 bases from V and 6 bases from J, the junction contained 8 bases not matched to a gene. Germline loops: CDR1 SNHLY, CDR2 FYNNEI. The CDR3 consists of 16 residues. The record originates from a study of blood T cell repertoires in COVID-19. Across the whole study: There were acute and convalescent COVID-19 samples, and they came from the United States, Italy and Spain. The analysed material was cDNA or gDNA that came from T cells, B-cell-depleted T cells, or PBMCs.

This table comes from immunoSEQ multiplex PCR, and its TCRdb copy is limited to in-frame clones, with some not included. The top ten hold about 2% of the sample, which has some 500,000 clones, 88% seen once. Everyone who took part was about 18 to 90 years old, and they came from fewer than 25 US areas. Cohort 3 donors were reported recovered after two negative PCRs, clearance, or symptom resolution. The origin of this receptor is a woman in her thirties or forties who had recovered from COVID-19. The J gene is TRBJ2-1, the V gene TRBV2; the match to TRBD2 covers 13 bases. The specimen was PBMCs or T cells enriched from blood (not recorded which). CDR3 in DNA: TGTGCCAGCAGCGGTAGCTGGACTAGCGGGAGCAATGAGCAGTTCTTC. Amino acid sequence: CASSGSWTSGSNEQFF.